This entry lists 29 T cell receptor beta chains sequenced from one sample in a study. Method: immunoSEQ multiplex PCR; TCRdb's copy keeps in-frame clones and lacks some. The sample carries nearly 70,000 clones, roughly 95% recorded once. What was sequenced was PBMCs. The receptor set was obtained from a man aged 35 to 55 with rheumatoid arthritis.

This chain uses TRBV4-1 with TRBJ1-2, with 7 nucleotides matching TRBD1. CDR1 and CDR2 from the germline V gene are MGHRA and YSYEKL. The length of the CDR3 is 16 residues. V was clipped by 4 bases and J by 3 bases; unmatched bases: 11. Here the CDR3 DNA reads TGCGCCAGCAGCCCGCCCGGGACAGCGCCTTACTATGGCTACACCTTC. Amino acids: CASSPPGTAPYYGYTF.

The V and J genes are TRBV20-1 and TRBJ1-2, with D unclear. V was trimmed by 4 bases and J by 2 bases, leaving 5 bases between them. The CDR3 covers 11 residues. CDR1 is DFQATT, CDR2 SNEGSKA, per germline (reference sequence). The CDR3 loop is CSATDNYGYTF. CDR3 DNA: TGCAGTGCTACGGACAACTATGGCTACACCTTC.

A few counts support this clone. The chain links TRBV6-1 to TRBJ1-4; TRBD1 matches at 8 bases. This CDR3 is built from 18 residues. The trim removed 4 bases at V and 5 bases at J, leaving 15 bases unmatched. Germline V gene data show CDR1 as MNHNS and CDR2 as SASEGT. CDR3 sequence (DNA): TGTGCCAGCAGTGGACAAGGACAGGGCCATCGGCCCAATGAAAAACTGTTTTTT. Encoded protein: CASSGQGQGHRPNEKLFF.

The chain is built from TRBV28 and TRBJ2-5; D uncertain. The V gene lost 10 bases and the J gene lost 5 bases, with 20 bases spanning the gap. CDR1 is MDHEN and CDR2 is SYDVKM in the germline V gene. The length of the CDR3 is 14 residues. CDR3 bases: TGTGCCACCCTGTCTCGGTCTCTCCTCGAGACCCAGTACTTC. The encoded protein is CATLSRSLLETQYF.

V usage is TRBV3-1 (or the pseudogene TRBV3-2) and J usage is TRBJ1-1, with D possibly being TRBD1 (5 bases). The germline V gene encodes CDR1 LGHDT and CDR2 YNNKEL (reference sequence). This CDR3 spans 15 amino acids. The V gene lost 1 base and the J gene lost 2 bases, with 11 bases spanning the gap. The CDR3, as DNA: TGTGCCAGCAGCCAAGGTCTAGGGGCTAACACTGAAGCTTTCTTT. It specifies CASSQGLGANTEAFF.

This chain uses TRBV19 with TRBJ1-2; tentative D call: TRBD1 (6 bases). CDR1 and CDR2 (germline): LNHDA, SQIVND (reference sequence). V was cut by 7 bases and J by 4 bases, with 16 bases left in between. CDR3 length: 14 amino acids. Here the CDR3 DNA reads TGTGCCAGTAATAGTATCGGGACACCCTATGGCTACACCTTC. This codes for CASNSIGTPYGYTF.

The genes are TRBV5-6 and TRBJ2-7, with TRBD1 matching 10 bases. Germline V lookup: CDR1 SGHDT, CDR2 YYEEEE. The J segment lost 3 bases and the V segment lost 2 bases, leaving 5 bases of the junction unmatched. The CDR3 covers 15 residues. The CDR3 loop reads CASSFRGTGDYEQYF. DNA of the CDR3: TGTGCCAGCAGCTTTAGGGGGACAGGGGACTACGAGCAGTACTTC.

The rearrangement uses TRBV15 and TRBJ2-7; 12 bases align to TRBD2. Trimming took 1 base from V and 2 from J; bases not matched to a gene: 0. Germline loops: CDR1 LNHNV, CDR2 YYDKDF (reference sequence). The CDR3 is 15 amino acids. The CDR3 region is CATSRGLAGAYEQYF. The DNA for the CDR3 is TGTGCCACCAGCAGAGGACTAGCGGGGGCCTACGAGCAGTACTTC.

This rearrangement joins TRBV4-3 to TRBJ1-5; unclear D gene. The CDR3 length is 15 residues. Germline CDR1 is LGHNA and CDR2 is YSLEER. V lost 1 base, J lost 0 bases, and 7 bases lay in between. CDR3 bases: TGCGCCAGCAGCCAAGCGGTAAATAGCAATCAGCCCCAGCATTTT. It codes for CASSQAVNSNQPQHF.

This chain links TRBV25-1 with TRBJ1-4; D unclear. The V gene lost 4 bases and the J gene lost 8 bases, with 11 bases spanning the gap. This CDR3 is built from 13 residues. Germline assignment: CDR1 MGHDK and CDR2 SYGVNS. The CDR3: CASSGPRVEKLFF. The DNA for the CDR3 is TGTGCCAGCAGTGGCCCAAGAGTAGAAAAACTGTTTTTT. Looking up the rest from reference TRBV25-1 and TRBJ1-4 gives the full variable domain: EADIYQTPRYLVIGTGKKITLECSQTMGHDKMYWYQQDPGMELHLIHYSYGVNSTEKGDLSSESTVSRIRTEHFPLTLESARPSHTSQYLCASSGPRVEKLFFGSGTQLSVL.

The chain links TRBV7-2 to TRBJ2-2; D gene uncertain. The V and J ends lost 2 bases and 1 base respectively, with 5 bases between them. Looked up from germline, CDR1 is SGHTA and CDR2 is FQGNSA. The length of the CDR3 is 14 residues. The CDR3 here is CASSLLWNTGELFF. CDR3 in DNA: TGTGCCAGCAGCTTACTGTGGAACACCGGGGAGCTGTTTTTT.

The chain recombines TRBV2 with TRBJ2-3; perhaps TRBD2 as D (6 bases). Looked up from germline, CDR1 is SNHLY and CDR2 is FYNNEI. Trimming pared 4 bases from V and 10 bases from J, leaving 12 bases between. This CDR3 is built from 12 residues. CDR3 loop: CASSGGTLPQYF. The CDR3 DNA follows: TGTGCCAGCAGTGGCGGGACCCTTCCGCAGTATTTT.

This chain links TRBV7-3 with TRBJ1-4; no reliable D call. The CDR3 totals 13 residues. V was cut by 2 bases and J by 7 bases, with 8 bases left in between. CDR1 and CDR2 (germline): SGHTA, FQGTGA. The CDR3 loop reads CASSLSYGEKLFF. For the CDR3, the DNA is TGTGCCAGCAGCTTATCTTACGGTGAAAAACTGTTTTTT.

The J gene is TRBJ2-5, the V gene TRBV28; D is unresolved. The CDR3 is 12 residues long. Deletions cut 8 bases from V and 5 bases from J, with 12 bases between. CDR1 is MDHEN and CDR2 is SYDVKM in the germline V gene. The chain's CDR3 is CASRRALETQYF. CDR3 coding DNA: TGTGCCAGCCGTAGGGCGCTTGAGACCCAGTACTTC. The full variable domain, with the rest looked up from reference TRBV28 and TRBJ2-5, is DVKVTQSSRYLVKRTGEKVFLECVQDMDHENMFWYRQDPGLGLRLIYFSYDVKMKEKGDIPEGYSVSREKKERFSLILESASTNQTSMYLCASRRALETQYFGPGTRLLVL.

The chain couples TRBV7-9 to TRBJ2-1, with TRBD2 matching 9 bases. The CDR3 covers 13 residues. The germline gives CDR1 SEHNR, CDR2 FQNEAQ (reference sequence). The J segment lost 7 bases and the V segment lost 4 bases, leaving 2 bases of the junction unmatched. The CDR3: CASSSSGKNEQFF. The CDR3 nucleotides are TGTGCCAGCAGCTCTAGCGGGAAGAATGAGCAGTTCTTC.

As regards this clone: A read error may produce the germline difference seen at one junction end. The CDR3 here is CASSRDFTGSQETQYF. The CDR3 DNA reads TGTGCTAGCAGCCGCGATTTTACGGGCAGCCAAGAGACCCAGTACTTC. This rearrangement joins TRBV7-7 to TRBJ2-5, with unresolved D. Germline CDR1 and CDR2: SSHAT and FNYEAQ (reference sequence). The CDR3 runs to 16 residues.

V usage is TRBV12-3 or TRBV12-4 and J usage is TRBJ2-5, with 8 positions matching TRBD1. The CDR3 spans 12 residues. J was trimmed by 7 bases and V by 6 bases; bases with no gene match: 4. The chain's CDR3 is CASSRQGPTQYF. Written as DNA, the CDR3 is TGTGCCAGCAGCCGACAGGGGCCGACCCAGTACTTC.

This sequence joins TRBV27 and TRBJ2-3; 13 positions match TRBD2. The J segment lost 4 bases and the V segment lost 4 bases, leaving 2 bases of the junction unmatched. The CDR3 is 15 amino acids. The germline CDR1 and CDR2 sequences are MNHEY and SMNVEV (reference sequence). CDR3 region: CASSYGTSGADTQYF. The CDR3, as DNA: TGTGCCAGCAGTTATGGGACTAGCGGGGCAGATACGCAGTATTTT.

This chain joins TRBV7-3 and TRBJ1-6; 8 nucleotides line up with TRBD1. The CDR3 length is 14 residues. V shed 5 bases and J 8 bases; nucleotides not matched to a gene: 5. Germline CDR1 is SGHTA and CDR2 is FQGTGA. CDR3: CASSRQGPDSPLHF. CDR3 nucleotides: TGTGCCAGCAGCCGACAGGGGCCTGATTCACCCCTCCACTTT.

This rearrangement joins TRBV29-1 to TRBJ1-1; unclear D gene. The V end was cut by 4 bases, the J end by 0 bases, with 6 bases between. This CDR3 region has 12 residues. Germline loops: CDR1 SQVTM, CDR2 ANQGSEA. The DNA of the CDR3 is TGCAGCGTTGCCGGGGTGAACACTGAAGCTTTCTTT. Protein product: CSVAGVNTEAFF.

The chain couples TRBV10-1 to TRBJ1-1; 7 bases are shared with TRBD1. Germline trimming cut 4 bases from V and 0 bases from J; bases unmatched to any gene: 5. The CDR3 extends over 15 amino acids. CDR1 WNHNN and CDR2 SYGVQD come from the germline V gene (reference sequence). The CDR3 region has the DNA TGCGCCAGCAGTGCCCACAGGGGAGTGAACACTGAAGCTTTCTTT. Translation gives CASSAHRGVNTEAFF.

The V call is TRBV15, the J call TRBJ1-2; D not certain. The CDR3 spans 15 residues. The V and J ends lost 4 bases and 0 bases respectively, with 12 bases between them. Germline CDR1 is LNHNV and CDR2 is YYDKDF (reference sequence). CDR3 in amino acids: CATSNRSEPNYGYTF. CDR3 bases: TGTGCCACCAGCAACCGATCAGAGCCTAACTATGGCTACACCTTC.

The V and J genes are TRBV11-3 and TRBJ2-5; no definite D call. The V end lost 1 base, the J end lost 2 bases, and 8 bases lay between the germline ends. The germline V gene has CDR1 SGHNT and CDR2 YENEEA. The CDR3 totals 14 residues. CDR3 sequence: CASSLGPVQETQYF. In nucleotides, the CDR3 is TGTGCCAGCAGCTTAGGACCCGTACAAGAGACCCAGTACTTC.

Comments on this clone: This specimen includes other DNA sequences encoding the same CDR3. The rearrangement joins TRBV11-2 to TRBJ1-2; the D is unclear. Germline values: CDR1 SGHAT, CDR2 FQNNGV. Trimming stripped 0 bases from V and 8 bases from J, with 10 bases between. The CDR3 is 13 amino acids. CDR3 loop: CASSLDRTRGYTF. CDR3 sequence (DNA): TGTGCCAGCAGCTTAGACCGGACGCGGGGCTACACCTTC.

V usage is TRBV5-1 and J usage is TRBJ1-1; D may be TRBD1 (5 bases). CDR3 length equals 16 residues. Germline V gene sequence: CDR1 SGHRS, CDR2 YFSETQ. V dropped 4 bases and J dropped 0 bases, with 16 bases sitting between them. The CDR3 spells CASSPRTTTMNTEAFF. The CDR3 coding sequence is TGCGCCAGCAGCCCCAGGACAACTACTATGAACACTGAAGCTTTCTTT.

The chain uses TRBV30 and TRBJ1-2; D gene uncertain. The V end lost 0 bases, the J end lost 4 bases, and 6 bases lay between the germline ends. The CDR3 sequence is 12 residues long. Germline V lookup: CDR1 GTSNPN, CDR2 SVGIG (reference sequence). CDR3 bases: TGTGCCTGGAGTGTACTTGGCTATGGCTACACCTTC. This codes for CAWSVLGYGYTF.

The chain employs TRBV6-5 and TRBJ1-1; maybe TRBD1 (5 bases). Germline lookup yields CDR1 MNHEY and CDR2 SVGAGI. V was shortened by 0 bases and J by 0 bases, with 11 bases between the two germline ends. The CDR3 length is 16 residues. The CDR3 protein is CASSYSGEGLNTEAFF. CDR3 nucleotides: TGTGCCAGCAGTTACTCTGGAGAGGGGTTGAACACTGAAGCTTTCTTT.

The chain is built from TRBV19 and TRBJ1-1; 7 bases agree with TRBD1. V shed 6 bases, J shed 8 bases, and the junction held 18 bases outside the gene matches. The CDR3 runs to 16 residues. Germline CDR1 is LNHDA and CDR2 is SQIVND (reference sequence). As DNA, the CDR3 is TGTGCCAGTAGCCTTTTGGGGGCGAGGACAGGCGCGGAAGCTTTCTTT. It is translated as CASSLLGARTGAEAFF.

The gene calls are TRBV19 and TRBJ1-3; D remains ambiguous. The CDR3 is made up of 18 amino acids. V shed 4 bases and J shed 8 bases, with 27 bases lying between them. The germline gives CDR1 LNHDA, CDR2 SQIVND (reference sequence). CDR3 DNA: TGTGCCAGTAGTAACCCTCGGGCAGGCCCGGGCGGCCTCCACACCATATATTTT. This sequence encodes CASSNPRAGPGGLHTIYF.